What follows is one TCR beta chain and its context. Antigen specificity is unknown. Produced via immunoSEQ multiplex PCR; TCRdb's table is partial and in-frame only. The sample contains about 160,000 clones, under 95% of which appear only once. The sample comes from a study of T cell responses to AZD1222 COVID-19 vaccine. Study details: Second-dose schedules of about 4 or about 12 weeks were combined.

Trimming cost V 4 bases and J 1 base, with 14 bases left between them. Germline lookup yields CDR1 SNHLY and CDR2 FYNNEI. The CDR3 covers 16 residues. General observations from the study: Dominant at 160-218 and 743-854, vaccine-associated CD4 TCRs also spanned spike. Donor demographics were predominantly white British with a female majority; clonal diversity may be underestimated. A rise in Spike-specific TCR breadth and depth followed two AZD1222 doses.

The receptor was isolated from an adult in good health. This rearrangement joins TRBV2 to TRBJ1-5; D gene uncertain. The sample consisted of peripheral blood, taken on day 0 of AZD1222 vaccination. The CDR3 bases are TGTGCCAGCAGTGCGAGCGGGGTCGGAAGCAATCAGCCCCAGCATTTT. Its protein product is CASSASGVGSNQPQHF.